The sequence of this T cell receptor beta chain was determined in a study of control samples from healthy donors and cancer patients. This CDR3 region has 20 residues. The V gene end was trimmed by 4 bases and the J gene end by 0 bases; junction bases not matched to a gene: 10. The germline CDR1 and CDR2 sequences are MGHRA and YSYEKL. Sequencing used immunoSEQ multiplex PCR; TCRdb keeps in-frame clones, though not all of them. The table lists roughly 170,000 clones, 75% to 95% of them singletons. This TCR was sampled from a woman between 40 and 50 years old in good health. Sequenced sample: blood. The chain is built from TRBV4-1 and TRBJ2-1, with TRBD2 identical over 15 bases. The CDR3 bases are TGCGCCAGCAGCCGAGAGGGACTAGCGGGGGGACGGAGCTCCTACAATGAGCAGTTCTTC. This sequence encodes CASSREGLAGGRSSYNEQFF.